Listed here is a single TCR beta chain. The antigen is undetermined. TCRdb redid the calling of the multiplex PCR reads with MiXCR, one entry per CDR3 protein. Of approximately 130,000 distinct CDR3 sequences listed, about 20% are singletons. This specimen comes from a study of breast tumors, draining lymph nodes, adjacent tissues. Overall study results and limits: The lymph node origin of tumor T cells was framed as consistent with a hypothesis, not demonstrated. Compared with lymph nodes, tumors were less diverse; compared with nontumor tissue, more. Findings are consistent with lymph node origin and intratumoral expansion of most tumor T cells.

The lymph nodes were axillary draining lymph nodes from breast cancer patients. The source material was axillary lymph node tissue. The sequence was obtained from a female donor with breast cancer. Some clones in this sample may be carry-over from other donors' samples.

As DNA, the CDR3 is TGTGCCAGCATCCCAACAGGGAGTTCCTCCTACAATGAGCAGTTCTTC. Protein product: CASIPTGSSSYNEQFF. The V and J genes are TRBV27 and TRBJ2-1, with D perhaps matching TRBD1 (6 bases). Germline V CDR1 and CDR2: MNHEY, SMNVEV (reference sequence). CDR3 length: 16 amino acids. The germline V and J ends were trimmed by 7 bases and 0 bases, with 16 bases remaining between them.